The source of this T cell receptor beta chain is a study of blood T cell repertoires in COVID-19. Study-level background: In each case, the material was cDNA or gDNA derived from T cells, B-cell-depleted T cells, or PBMCs.

Original processing methods: Amplified reference gene primers provided the basis for estimating nucleated cell counts. Profiling relied on immunoSEQ multiplex PCR, and the TCRdb table lists in-frame clones only, not all of them. V and J calls and clone size are given by that table; D and trimming were obtained from the DNA. The sample carries around 300,000 clones, under 90% recorded once. Trimming removed 6 bases at V and 4 bases at J, with 9 bases between. The CDR3 has 12 residues. The germline gives CDR1 SGHDN, CDR2 FVKESK. Cohorts were assigned according to the clinical history that participants reported.

The sample comprised PBMCs or T cells enriched from blood (not recorded which). The clonotype comes from a woman aged 30 to 39 who had recovered from COVID-19. The chain joins TRBV14 to TRBJ1-2; no clear D. CDR3: CASSPYSYGYTF. CDR3 sequence (DNA): TGTGCCAGCAGTCCGTACAGCTATGGCTACACCTTC.